This TCR beta chain was sequenced during a study of beta chain features in type 1 diabetes. Across the study: Across all samples, about 110,000,000 sorted cells were examined. The study's findings and limits: Type 1 diabetes patients had moderately but significantly shorter TCRB CDR3s in all four CD4+ subsets. Patients' naive, central memory and regulatory TCRB repertoires appeared more alike than those of healthy donors.

The germline CDR1 and CDR2 sequences are SGHTA and FQGNSA. Trimming stripped 0 bases from V and 3 bases from J, with 5 bases between. This CDR3 is built from 14 residues. Regarding this clone: Antigen unknown.

One heparinised draw of blood, averaging around 120 mL, came from each donor. Of the isolated RNA, all was reverse transcribed, and so the sequenced material was expressed TCRB transcripts. The assay was immunoSEQ multiplex PCR, and TCRdb's table has in-frame clones only and misses some. The sample shows hundreds of thousands of clones, 25% to 35% of them seen only once. Specimen: naive CD4+ T cells from blood. This TCR was sampled from a young man in good health. This sequence joins TRBV7-2 and TRBJ1-4; D ambiguous. The CDR3 here is CASSLASANEKLFF. The CDR3 coding sequence is TGTGCCAGCAGCTTAGCATCAGCTAATGAAAAACTGTTTTTT.